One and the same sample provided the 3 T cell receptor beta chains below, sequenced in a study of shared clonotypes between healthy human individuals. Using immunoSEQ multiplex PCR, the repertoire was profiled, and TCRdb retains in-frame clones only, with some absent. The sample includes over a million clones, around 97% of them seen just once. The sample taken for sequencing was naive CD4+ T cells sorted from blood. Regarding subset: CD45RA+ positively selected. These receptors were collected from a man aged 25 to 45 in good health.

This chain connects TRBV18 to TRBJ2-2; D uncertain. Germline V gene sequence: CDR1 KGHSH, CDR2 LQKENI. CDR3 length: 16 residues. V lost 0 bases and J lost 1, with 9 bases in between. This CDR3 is CASSPPYGRNTGELFF. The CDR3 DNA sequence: TGTGCCAGCTCACCACCCTACGGGCGGAACACCGGGGAGCTGTTTTTT.

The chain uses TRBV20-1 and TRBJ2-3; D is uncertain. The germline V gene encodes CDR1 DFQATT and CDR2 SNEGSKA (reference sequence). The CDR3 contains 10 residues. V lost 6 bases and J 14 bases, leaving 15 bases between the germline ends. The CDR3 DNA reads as TGCAGTGCGTCGGATATCCAGCCGTATTTT. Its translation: CSASDIQPYF.

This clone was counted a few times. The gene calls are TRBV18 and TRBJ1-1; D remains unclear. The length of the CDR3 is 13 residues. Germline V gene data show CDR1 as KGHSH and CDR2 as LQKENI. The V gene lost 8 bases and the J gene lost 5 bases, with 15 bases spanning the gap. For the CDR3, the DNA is TGTGCCAGCAAGGACGGGATGGGGACTGAAGCTTTCTTT. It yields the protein CASKDGMGTEAFF.